The source of this T cell receptor (beta chain) is a study of blood T cell repertoires in COVID-19. Germline V gene lookup returns CDR1 MDHEN and CDR2 SYDVKM. CDR3 size: 11 residues. V gave up 4 bases and J gave up 2 bases, with 2 bases separating them. In the authors' methods: Estimates of nucleated cell counts were drawn from the amplification of reference gene primers. Clones were sequenced by immunoSEQ multiplex PCR, and TCRdb holds only the in-frame ones, with some missing. The D gene and trimming were derived from the DNA, and the V and J assignments and clone size from that table. In the table there are about 80,000 clones, about four fifths of which are singletons. Of note for this clone: The same CDR3 is also encoded by other DNA sequences in this sample.

The sequence derives from an older man with active or convalescent COVID-19. The material sequenced was peripheral blood. The rearrangement links TRBV28 to TRBJ2-5, with no clear D. This CDR3 is CASSSQETQYF. DNA of the CDR3: TGTGCCAGCAGTTCTCAAGAGACCCAGTACTTC. The entire variable domain, with the rest obtained from reference TRBV28 and TRBJ2-5, is as follows: DVKVTQSSRYLVKRTGEKVFLECVQDMDHENMFWYRQDPGLGLRLIYFSYDVKMKEKGDIPEGYSVSREKKERFSLILESASTNQTSMYLCASSSQETQYFGPGTRLLVL.